The present TCR beta chain was sequenced within a study of blood T cell repertoires in COVID-19. Study overall: The United States, Italy and Spain were the sources of the acute and convalescent COVID-19 samples.

As handled by the study authors: The authors estimated nucleated cell counts from reference gene primer amplification. Clones were read by immunoSEQ multiplex PCR, and TCRdb kept only the in-frame ones, dropping some. V, J and clone size were drawn from that table, and D and trimming were deduced from the DNA. In the table there are around 200,000 clones, around 82% of which are singletons. This CDR3 is 15 amino acids long. V was trimmed by 0 bases and J by 3 bases, leaving 9 bases between them. Germline CDR1 is MNHEY and CDR2 is SVGAGI. The source material was peripheral blood. The TCR sequence derives from a man aged 45-65 years with active or convalescent COVID-19. This rearrangement joins TRBV6-5 to TRBJ1-3; D gene unclear. The CDR3 spells CASSYSHGVGNTIYF. The DNA of the CDR3 is TGTGCCAGCAGTTACTCACACGGGGTTGGAAACACCATATATTTT.